A selection of T cell receptor beta chains follows, all from one sample in a study of cytomegalovirus exposure and HLA in healthy donors. The data were produced by immunoSEQ multiplex PCR, yet TCRdb's version contains in-frame clones alone and is incomplete. The data hold about 120,000 clones, with around 80% observed a single time. Input material: PBMCs. These receptors all stem from a female donor in good health and CMV-seronegative. Both conserved end residues are part of each CDR3. The D gene is left open where the match is weak. Clone size, where shown, is once, few, many, or a class for clones that have expanded.

D gene: TRBD1
J gene: TRBJ1-6
V gene: TRBV4-1
clone size: few
CDR3 DNA: TGCGCCAGCAGCCAAGATCTGGTTCGGACAGGGAACAGAAATTCACCCCTCCACTTT
CDR3 protein: CASSQDLVRTGNRNSPLHF

D gene: .
J gene: TRBJ2-5
V gene: TRBV28
clone size: .
CDR3 DNA: TGTGCCAGCAGCCCTGTGGGTAGCGGTCCTGGGGCAGAGACCCAGTACTTC
CDR3 protein: CASSPVGSGPGAETQYF

D gene: TRBD1
J gene: TRBJ2-7
V gene: TRBV6-5
clone size: .
CDR3 DNA: TGTGCCAGCAGTCTTCCGGGACAGGGCGTCGGGGTGCAGTACTTC
CDR3 protein: CASSLPGQGVGVQYF

D gene: TRBD1
J gene: TRBJ1-1
V gene: TRBV5-1
clone size: .
CDR3 DNA: TGCGCCAGCAGCGGGCGACAGGGGTTCGACACTGAAGCTTTCTTT
CDR3 protein: CASSGRQGFDTEAFF

D gene: .
J gene: TRBJ1-1
V gene: TRBV7-9
clone size: .
CDR3 DNA: TGTGCCAGCAGCATTACAGTGAACACTGAAGCTTTCTTT
CDR3 protein: CASSITVNTEAFF

D gene: TRBD1
J gene: TRBJ1-5
V gene: TRBV6-1
clone size: .
CDR3 DNA: TGTGCCAGCAGGCGAGACAGGGGTATTAACCAGCCCCAGCATTTT
CDR3 protein: CASRRDRGINQPQHF

D gene: TRBD1
J gene: TRBJ1-4
V gene: TRBV5-1
clone size: .
CDR3 DNA: TGCGCCAGCAGGATGGAACAGGGGGGTTTCAATGAAAAACTGTTTTTT
CDR3 protein: CASRMEQGGFNEKLFF

D gene: .
J gene: TRBJ2-1
V gene: TRBV6-6
clone size: .
CDR3 DNA: TGTGCCAGCAGTTACAGCGTATACAATGAGCAGTTCTTC
CDR3 protein: CASSYSVYNEQFF

D gene: .
J gene: TRBJ1-2
V gene: TRBV28
clone size: few
CDR3 DNA: TGTGCCAGCAGTTTATCTGGGGGCGGCTTGAGCTATGGCTACACCTTC
CDR3 protein: CASSLSGGGLSYGYTF

D gene: TRBD2
J gene: TRBJ2-7
V gene: TRBV5-4
clone size: .
CDR3 DNA: TGTGCCAGCAGCTTAGCGGGAGCCACCTACGAGCAGTACTTC
CDR3 protein: CASSLAGATYEQYF

D gene: .
J gene: TRBJ2-6
V gene: TRBV12-5
clone size: .
CDR3 DNA: TGTGCTAGTGGTTTGCCCCCAGACTTGACTTTC
CDR3 protein: CASGLPPDLTF

D gene: TRBD1
J gene: TRBJ2-7
V gene: TRBV4-1
clone size: .
CDR3 DNA: TGCGCCAGCAGCCAAGATAGGCAGGGGGCGCGAGAGCAGTACTTC
CDR3 protein: CASSQDRQGAREQYF

D gene: TRBD1
J gene: TRBJ2-7
V gene: TRBV27
clone size: .
CDR3 DNA: TGTGCCAGCAGTCCATGGACAGGGGGCGCCTACGAGCAGTACTTC
CDR3 protein: CASSPWTGGAYEQYF

D gene: TRBD2
J gene: TRBJ2-5
V gene: TRBV10-3
clone size: .
CDR3 DNA: TGTGCCATCAGTGTGGGACTAGCGGGAGCCGAGGAGACCCAGTACTTC
CDR3 protein: CAISVGLAGAEETQYF

D gene: .
J gene: TRBJ1-3
V gene: TRBV7-8
clone size: .
CDR3 DNA: TGTGCCAGCAGTCCTTGGACTCAGGCAGTATCTGGAAACACCATATATTTT
CDR3 protein: CASSPWTQAVSGNTIYF

D gene: .
J gene: TRBJ2-5
V gene: TRBV10-2
clone size: .
CDR3 DNA: TGCGCCAGCAGTGACGCCCAGGAGACCCAGTACTTC
CDR3 protein: CASSDAQETQYF

D gene: TRBD2
J gene: TRBJ2-1
V gene: TRBV4-2
clone size: once
CDR3 DNA: TGTGCCAGCAGCCAAGCCCTGAGACTAGCGGATTACAATGAGCAGTTCTTC
CDR3 protein: CASSQALRLADYNEQFF

D gene: TRBD1
J gene: TRBJ1-2
V gene: TRBV13
clone size: .
CDR3 DNA: TGTGCCAGCAGCTCAGGACAGGGGGCAGGTGGCTACACCTTC
CDR3 protein: CASSSGQGAGGYTF

D gene: TRBD1
J gene: TRBJ1-2
V gene: TRBV10-3
clone size: .
CDR3 DNA: TGTGCCATCAGTGAGTCGGATTGGTTGGTCAGGGGGACCCACTCCAAACCGAAGCGCTATGGCTACACCTTC
CDR3 protein: CAISESDWLVRGTHSKPKRYGYTF

D gene: .
J gene: TRBJ2-7
V gene: TRBV27
clone size: .
CDR3 DNA: TGTGCCAGCAGTTTAGGGAAGGGGTACGAGCAGTACTTC
CDR3 protein: CASSLGKGYEQYF

D gene: .
J gene: TRBJ1-4
V gene: TRBV28
clone size: .
CDR3 DNA: TGTGCCAGCTACCCGGGGGGCCGATATGAAAAACTGTTTTTT
CDR3 protein: CASYPGGRYEKLFF

D gene: .
J gene: TRBJ1-3
V gene: TRBV19
clone size: .
CDR3 DNA: TGTGCCAGCAGCCAGGGCGCTAGCTCTGGAAACACCATATATTTT
CDR3 protein: CASSQGASSGNTIYF

D gene: .
J gene: TRBJ1-6
V gene: TRBV19
clone size: .
CDR3 DNA: TGTGCCAGTACCAGCCTGGGGCGTTCACCCCTCCACTTT
CDR3 protein: CASTSLGRSPLHF

D gene: .
J gene: TRBJ2-7
V gene: TRBV6-5
clone size: .
CDR3 DNA: TGTGCCAGCAGTAGGGCCTCAGGGAGGTCCTACGAGCAGTACTTC
CDR3 protein: CASSRASGRSYEQYF

D gene: .
J gene: TRBJ2-7
V gene: TRBV6-5
clone size: few
CDR3 DNA: TGTGCCAGCAGTGCAGGCACCTACGAGCAGTACTTC
CDR3 protein: CASSAGTYEQYF

D gene: .
J gene: TRBJ2-1
V gene: TRBV19
clone size: once
CDR3 DNA: TGTGCCAGTAGTATAGCCAGGGTACGGACCTACAATGAGCAGTTCTTC
CDR3 protein: CASSIARVRTYNEQFF

D gene: .
J gene: TRBJ2-7
V gene: TRBV7-9
clone size: .
CDR3 DNA: TGTGCCAGCAGCACCGGCCGAAACTACGAGCAGTACTTC
CDR3 protein: CASSTGRNYEQYF

D gene: TRBD2
J gene: TRBJ2-1
V gene: TRBV2
clone size: .
CDR3 DNA: TGTGCCAGCAGTGAAATTGGTAGCGGGGACCAGTTCTTC
CDR3 protein: CASSEIGSGDQFF

D gene: TRBD2
J gene: TRBJ2-3
V gene: TRBV5-1
clone size: .
CDR3 DNA: TGCGCCAGCAGCTTGGGGGGACTAGCGGCTCGGGCAGATACGCAGTATTTT
CDR3 protein: CASSLGGLAARADTQYF

D gene: TRBD1
J gene: TRBJ2-2
V gene: TRBV30
clone size: .
CDR3 DNA: TGTGCCTGGACTGACAGGGTGGACACCGGGGAGCTGTTTTTT
CDR3 protein: CAWTDRVDTGELFF

D gene: .
J gene: TRBJ1-1
V gene: TRBV7-2
clone size: .
CDR3 DNA: TGTGCCAGCAGGAAGGGGCGCGAGTACACTGAAGCTTTCTTT
CDR3 protein: CASRKGREYTEAFF

D gene: .
J gene: TRBJ2-7
V gene: TRBV28
clone size: .
CDR3 DNA: TGTGCCAGCAGGACAGCGGGCCCCACCTACGAGCAGTACTTC
CDR3 protein: CASRTAGPTYEQYF

D gene: .
J gene: TRBJ1-1
V gene: TRBV6-5
clone size: .
CDR3 DNA: TGTGCCAGCAGTAACGGACAGTTGAACACTGAAGCTTTCTTT
CDR3 protein: CASSNGQLNTEAFF

D gene: TRBD2
J gene: TRBJ2-7
V gene: TRBV4-2
clone size: .
CDR3 DNA: TGTGCCAGCAGCCAAGAGAGGGTTACTAGCGGGAGCTACGAGCAGTACTTC
CDR3 protein: CASSQERVTSGSYEQYF

D gene: TRBD2
J gene: TRBJ2-7
V gene: TRBV5-6
clone size: .
CDR3 DNA: TGTGCCAGCAGCGCGACAACTAGCGGAAAAACCTACGAGCAGTACTTC
CDR3 protein: CASSATTSGKTYEQYF

D gene: .
J gene: TRBJ2-2
V gene: TRBV6-1
clone size: .
CDR3 DNA: TGTGCCAGCAGTGAAGCGGGGGCCAACACCGGGGAGCTGTTTTTT
CDR3 protein: CASSEAGANTGELFF

D gene: TRBD1
J gene: TRBJ1-3
V gene: TRBV6-1
clone size: once
CDR3 DNA: TGTGCCAGCAGTGAATGGCACAGGGGAACTGGAAACACCATATATTTT
CDR3 protein: CASSEWHRGTGNTIYF

D gene: .
J gene: TRBJ1-5
V gene: TRBV9
clone size: .
CDR3 DNA: TGTGCCAGCAGCGATAGTAGGGGGTGCAATCAGCCCCAGCATTTT
CDR3 protein: CASSDSRGCNQPQHF

D gene: .
J gene: TRBJ2-5
V gene: TRBV5-1
clone size: .
CDR3 DNA: TGCGCCAGCAGCTTGGCCGCAGGACTACAAGAGACCCAGTACTTC
CDR3 protein: CASSLAAGLQETQYF

D gene: .
J gene: TRBJ2-3
V gene: TRBV5-1
clone size: .
CDR3 DNA: TGCGCCAGCAGCTTGGAGCTAGGTACAGATACGCAGTATTTT
CDR3 protein: CASSLELGTDTQYF

D gene: TRBD2
J gene: TRBJ2-1
V gene: TRBV5-4
clone size: .
CDR3 DNA: TGTGCCAGCAGCTTGGGGGTAGCGGGAGGGTATGAGCAGTTCTTC
CDR3 protein: CASSLGVAGGYEQFF

D gene: .
J gene: TRBJ2-5
V gene: TRBV11-1
clone size: .
CDR3 DNA: TGTGCCAGCAGCTTTGCGCGGGGCATGGAGACCCAGTACTTC
CDR3 protein: CASSFARGMETQYF

D gene: .
J gene: TRBJ1-5
V gene: TRBV5-6
clone size: .
CDR3 DNA: TGTGCCAGCAGCTTTTCGACTGGGTATAGCAATCAGCCCCAGCATTTT
CDR3 protein: CASSFSTGYSNQPQHF

D gene: .
J gene: TRBJ2-1
V gene: TRBV19
clone size: .
CDR3 DNA: TGTGCCAGTAGTCCCCGTGGGCGTTACTCCTACAATGAGCAGTTCTTC
CDR3 protein: CASSPRGRYSYNEQFF

D gene: .
J gene: TRBJ2-2
V gene: TRBV6-1
clone size: .
CDR3 DNA: TGTGCCAGCACCGCTGCGGGGACCGGGGAGCTGTTTTTT
CDR3 protein: CASTAAGTGELFF

D gene: .
J gene: TRBJ1-2
V gene: TRBV7-2
clone size: .
CDR3 DNA: TGCGCCAGCAGCTTATCGTTGTTCGGCTACACCTTC
CDR3 protein: CASSLSLFGYTF

D gene: TRBD1
J gene: TRBJ1-5
V gene: TRBV2
clone size: few
CDR3 DNA: TGTGCCAGCAGTGAAAGGAACAGGGGGTATGGCAATCAGCCCCAGCATTTT
CDR3 protein: CASSERNRGYGNQPQHF

D gene: .
J gene: TRBJ1-3
V gene: TRBV10-3
clone size: few
CDR3 DNA: TGTGCCATCAGTGAGTCACAAGGGGCGTACTCTGGAAACACCATATATTTT
CDR3 protein: CAISESQGAYSGNTIYF

D gene: TRBD2
J gene: TRBJ2-1
V gene: TRBV2
clone size: .
CDR3 DNA: TGTGCCAGCAGTGATAGAGCGGGGGTGACCTCCTCCTACAATGAGCAGTTCTTC
CDR3 protein: CASSDRAGVTSSYNEQFF

D gene: .
J gene: TRBJ2-1
V gene: TRBV7-9
clone size: .
CDR3 DNA: TGTGCCAGCAGCTTAGGCTTGAGGCGGTTAGGGGGCAATGAGCAGTTCTTC
CDR3 protein: CASSLGLRRLGGNEQFF

D gene: TRBD2
J gene: TRBJ2-7
V gene: TRBV2
clone size: .
CDR3 DNA: TGTGCCAGCAGTTACAATCGACTAGCGAGCTCCTACGAGCAGTACTTC
CDR3 protein: CASSYNRLASSYEQYF

D gene: .
J gene: TRBJ2-1
V gene: TRBV11-2
clone size: .
CDR3 DNA: TGTGCCAGCACTATTGGGTTAAGGAGCCCCGATACCTACAATGAGCAGTTCTTC
CDR3 protein: CASTIGLRSPDTYNEQFF

D gene: .
J gene: TRBJ1-4
V gene: TRBV2
clone size: .
CDR3 DNA: TGTGCCAGCAGGGAGAGGACAACTACTAATGAAAAACTGTTTTTT
CDR3 protein: CASRERTTTNEKLFF

D gene: .
J gene: TRBJ2-3
V gene: TRBV9
clone size: .
CDR3 DNA: TGTGCCGGCAGCGTAGGTAGGGGGGGCACACAAGATACGCAGTATTTT
CDR3 protein: CAGSVGRGGTQDTQYF

D gene: TRBD2
J gene: TRBJ2-7
V gene: TRBV7-9
clone size: .
CDR3 DNA: TGTTCCAGCAGCTTAGCGATGGGACTAGCGGGAACCTACGAGCAGTACTTC
CDR3 protein: CSSSLAMGLAGTYEQYF

D gene: .
J gene: TRBJ2-1
V gene: TRBV7-9
clone size: .
CDR3 DNA: TGTGCCAGCAGCTTAGAGGACTGGAGAAATGAGCAGTTCTTC
CDR3 protein: CASSLEDWRNEQFF